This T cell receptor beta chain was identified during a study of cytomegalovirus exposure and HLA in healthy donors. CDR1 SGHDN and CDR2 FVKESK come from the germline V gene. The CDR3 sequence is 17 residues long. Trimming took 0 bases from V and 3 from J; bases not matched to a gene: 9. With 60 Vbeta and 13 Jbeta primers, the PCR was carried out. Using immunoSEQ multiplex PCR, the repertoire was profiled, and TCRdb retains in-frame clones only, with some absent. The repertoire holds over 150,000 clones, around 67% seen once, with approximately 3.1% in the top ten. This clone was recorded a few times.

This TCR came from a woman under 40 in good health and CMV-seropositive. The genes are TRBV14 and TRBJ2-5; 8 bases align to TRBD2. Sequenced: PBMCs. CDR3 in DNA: TGTGCCAGCAGCCAAGATCCGGGAGGGTTTTCCGAAGAGACCCAGTACTTC. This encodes CASSQDPGGFSEETQYF.